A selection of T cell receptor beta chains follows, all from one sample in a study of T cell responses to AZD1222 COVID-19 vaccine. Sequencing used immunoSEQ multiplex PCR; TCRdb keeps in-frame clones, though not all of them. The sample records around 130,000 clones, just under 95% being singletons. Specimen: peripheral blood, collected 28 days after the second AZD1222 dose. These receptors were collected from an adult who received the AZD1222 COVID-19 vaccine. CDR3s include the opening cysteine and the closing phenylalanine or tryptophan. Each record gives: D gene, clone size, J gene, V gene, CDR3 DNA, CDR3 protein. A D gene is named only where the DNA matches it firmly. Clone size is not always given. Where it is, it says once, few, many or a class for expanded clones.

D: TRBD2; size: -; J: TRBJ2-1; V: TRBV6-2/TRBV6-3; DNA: TGTGCCAGCAGCCGCAATTCTGGCGGTAGCGGGAGCGGATTCTTC; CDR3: CASSRNSGGSGSGFF
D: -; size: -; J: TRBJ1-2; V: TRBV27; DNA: TGTGCCAGCAGTTCTCAGGCTACAGGGTATGGCTACACCTTC; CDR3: CASSSQATGYGYTF
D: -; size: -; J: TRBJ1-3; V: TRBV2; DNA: TGTGCCAGCAATCCAATTGTAGGACGGATTCTATCTGGAAACACCATATATTTT; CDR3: CASNPIVGRILSGNTIYF
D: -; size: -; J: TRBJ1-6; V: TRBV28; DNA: TGTGCCAGCAGCACACTCGAGAGCTCCTATAATTCACCCCTCCACTTT; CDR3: CASSTLESSYNSPLHF
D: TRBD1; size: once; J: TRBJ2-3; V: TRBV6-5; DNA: TGTGCCAGCAGGGCAGGACAGGGAGACACAGATACGCAGTATTTT; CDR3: CASRAGQGDTDTQYF
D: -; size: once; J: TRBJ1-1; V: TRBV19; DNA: TGTGCCAGTCAGGGGAACACTGAAGCTTTCTTT; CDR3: CASQGNTEAFF
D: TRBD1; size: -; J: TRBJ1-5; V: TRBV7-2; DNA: TGTGCCAGCAGCTCCGACAGGGGTAGCAATCAGCCCCAGCATTTT; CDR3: CASSSDRGSNQPQHF
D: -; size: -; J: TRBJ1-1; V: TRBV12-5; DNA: TGTGCTAGTGGTCCTCTAGGGATGAACACTGAAGCTTTCTTT; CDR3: CASGPLGMNTEAFF
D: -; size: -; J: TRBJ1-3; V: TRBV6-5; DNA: TGTGCCAGCAGATCGTCTGGAAACACCATATATTTT; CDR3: CASRSSGNTIYF
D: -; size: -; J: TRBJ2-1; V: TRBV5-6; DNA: TGTGCCAGCAGCGACGGCCCCAATGAGCAGTTCTTC; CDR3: CASSDGPNEQFF
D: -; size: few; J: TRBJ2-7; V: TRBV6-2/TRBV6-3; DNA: TGTGCCAGCAGTTACCGCCAGGGGACTCCCTACGAGCAGTACTTC; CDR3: CASSYRQGTPYEQYF
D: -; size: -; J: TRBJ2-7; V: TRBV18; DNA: TGTGCCAGCTCCCACTCGCGGGATATGGAGCAGTACTTC; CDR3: CASSHSRDMEQYF
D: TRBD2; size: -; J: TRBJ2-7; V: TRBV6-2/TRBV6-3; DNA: TGTGCCAGCAGCTCCGGACTAGCGGAGGCCTACGAGCAGTACTTC; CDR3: CASSSGLAEAYEQYF
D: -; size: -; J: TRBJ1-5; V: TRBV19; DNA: TGTGCCAGTAGTTGGGACACGGCTAAACGGCCCCAGCATTTT; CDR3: CASSWDTAKRPQHF
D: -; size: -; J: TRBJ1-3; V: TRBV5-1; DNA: TGCGCCAGCAGCTCGGACTTATCTGGAAACACCATATATTTT; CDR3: CASSSDLSGNTIYF
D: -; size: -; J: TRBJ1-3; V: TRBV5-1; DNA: TGCGCCAGCAGCTCCCAATTTCAGGGGTCTGGAGGAAACACCATATATTTT; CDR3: CASSSQFQGSGGNTIYF
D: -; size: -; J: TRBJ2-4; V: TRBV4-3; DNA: TGCGCCAGCAGCCAAGATAGGTTACCGACCAAAAACATTCAGTACTTC; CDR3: CASSQDRLPTKNIQYF
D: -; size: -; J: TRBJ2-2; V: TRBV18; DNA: TGTGCCAGCTCACCACCGTCAGCCTCGAGCACCGGGGAGCTGTTTTTT; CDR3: CASSPPSASSTGELFF
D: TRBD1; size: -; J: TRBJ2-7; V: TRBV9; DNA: TGTGCCAGCAGCTCTTCGCCCGGGACAGGGGTCGGGGAGCAGTACTTC; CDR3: CASSSSPGTGVGEQYF
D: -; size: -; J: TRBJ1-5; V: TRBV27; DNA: TGTGCCAGCAGGGTCATTGGCGGTGGGGCCCAGCATTTT; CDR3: CASRVIGGGAQHF
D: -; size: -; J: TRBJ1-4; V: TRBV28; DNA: TGTGCCAGCAGCTTACATACAGGGATGGCTAATGAAAAACTGTTTTTT; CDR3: CASSLHTGMANEKLFF
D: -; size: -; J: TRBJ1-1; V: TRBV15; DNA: TGTGCCACCAGCAGCTTGGGGGGCAGCACTGAAGCTTTCTTT; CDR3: CATSSLGGSTEAFF
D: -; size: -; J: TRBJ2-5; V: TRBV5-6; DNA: TGTGCCAGCAGCTTGGAACTAGTAGAGACCCAGTACTTC; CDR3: CASSLELVETQYF
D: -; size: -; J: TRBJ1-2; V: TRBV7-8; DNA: TGTGCCAGCAGCTTCAACATGGATGGCTATGGCTACACCTTC; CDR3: CASSFNMDGYGYTF
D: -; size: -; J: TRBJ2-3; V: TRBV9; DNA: TGTGCCAGCAGCGCCAGTCCATCGGATACGCAGTATTTT; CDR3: CASSASPSDTQYF
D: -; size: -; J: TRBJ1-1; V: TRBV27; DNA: TGTGCCAGCAGTGGGGGAGGGGGACGCACTGAAGCTTTCTTT; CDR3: CASSGGGGRTEAFF
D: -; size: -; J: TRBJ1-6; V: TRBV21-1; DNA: TGTGCCAGCAGCAAAGAGGAGGGCACCGAAATCGGTTCACCCCTCCACTTT; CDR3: CASSKEEGTEIGSPLHF
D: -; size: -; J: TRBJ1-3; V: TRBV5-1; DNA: TGCGCCAGCAGCCAGGGGTGGGACTCGGGAAACACCATATATTTT; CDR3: CASSQGWDSGNTIYF
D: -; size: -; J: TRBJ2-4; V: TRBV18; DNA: TGTGCCAGCTCACAAGGCCAGGGATACATTCAGTACTTC; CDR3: CASSQGQGYIQYF
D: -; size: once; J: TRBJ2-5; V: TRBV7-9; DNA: TGTGCCACGGGGAGAGGGCTAGCTACGTACCAAGAGACCCAGTACTTC; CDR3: CATGRGLATYQETQYF
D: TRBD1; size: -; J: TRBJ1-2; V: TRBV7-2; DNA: TGTGCCAGCAGCTTCCAGATGGGACAGGGGATTAATGGCTACACCTTC; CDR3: CASSFQMGQGINGYTF
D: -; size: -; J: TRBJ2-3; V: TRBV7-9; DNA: TGTGCCAGCAGCCCGGCTCTCAGCCAAGTGGGCACAGATACGCAGTATTTT; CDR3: CASSPALSQVGTDTQYF
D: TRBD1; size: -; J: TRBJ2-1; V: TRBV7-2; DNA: TGTGCCAGCAGCCCCAACAGGGGTGAGCAGTTCTTC; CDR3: CASSPNRGEQFF
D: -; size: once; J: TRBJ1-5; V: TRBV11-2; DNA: TGTGCCAGCAGCTTGGGGGCGAATCAGCCCCAGCATTTT; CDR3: CASSLGANQPQHF
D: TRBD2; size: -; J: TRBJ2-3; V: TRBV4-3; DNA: TGCGCCAGCAGCCAAAGCGGGACCACAGATACGCAGTATTTT; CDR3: CASSQSGTTDTQYF
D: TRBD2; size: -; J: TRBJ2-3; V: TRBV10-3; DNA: TGTGCCATCTTGAGCCGGGAGGGCCCCGGGGATACGCAGTATTTT; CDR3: CAILSREGPGDTQYF
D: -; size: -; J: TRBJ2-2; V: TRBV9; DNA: TGTGCCAGCAGCTCACGAGAGGCCGACCGCTCGAACACCGGGGAGCTGTTTTTT; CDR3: CASSSREADRSNTGELFF
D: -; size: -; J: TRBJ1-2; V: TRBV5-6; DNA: TGTGCCAGCAGCTCATCGGGCGGCCTCTATGGCTACACCTTC; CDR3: CASSSSGGLYGYTF
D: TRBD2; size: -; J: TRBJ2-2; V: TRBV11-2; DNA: TGTGCCAGCAGCAAAACCGGGACTAGAGACACCGGGGAGCTGTTTTTT; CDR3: CASSKTGTRDTGELFF
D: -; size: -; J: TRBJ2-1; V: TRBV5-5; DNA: TGTGCCAGCAGCTTGGAGGGTTCTACCTACAATGAGCAGTTCTTC; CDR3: CASSLEGSTYNEQFF
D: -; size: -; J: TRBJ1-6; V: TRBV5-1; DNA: TGCGCCAGCAGCTTGGAACGGGGGATATCACCCCTCCACTTT; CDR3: CASSLERGISPLHF
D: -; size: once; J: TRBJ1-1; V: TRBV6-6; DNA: TGTGCCAGCAGATCCGGACAGCCCAACACTGAAGCTTTCTTT; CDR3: CASRSGQPNTEAFF
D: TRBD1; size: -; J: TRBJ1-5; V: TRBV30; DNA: TGTGCCTGGAGTGGGACAGGATGGGGCAATCAGCCCCAGCATTTT; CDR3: CAWSGTGWGNQPQHF
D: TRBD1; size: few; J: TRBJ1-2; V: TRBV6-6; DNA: TGTGCCAGCAGTTATCCGGGACAGGGCAACTATGGCTACACCTTC; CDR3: CASSYPGQGNYGYTF
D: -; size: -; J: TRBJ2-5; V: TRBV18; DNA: TGTGCCAGCTCCATAAGCAGGGGTTTGTACCAAGAGACCCAGTACTTC; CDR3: CASSISRGLYQETQYF
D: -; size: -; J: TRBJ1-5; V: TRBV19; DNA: TGTGCCAGTACCCAGAGGGCGGCCAATAGCAATCAGCCCCAGCATTTT; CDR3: CASTQRAANSNQPQHF
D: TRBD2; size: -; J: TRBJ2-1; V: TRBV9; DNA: TGTGCCAGCAGCGTAGTAGGATTAGCGGGGGGGCCGAATGAGCAGTTCTTC; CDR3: CASSVVGLAGGPNEQFF
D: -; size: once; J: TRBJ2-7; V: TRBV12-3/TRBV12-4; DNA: TGTGCCAGCAGGCCGACAGCAAGCTACGAGCAGTACTTC; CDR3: CASRPTASYEQYF
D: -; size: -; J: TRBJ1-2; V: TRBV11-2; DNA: TGTGCCAGCAGCTTAGGACAGCGCACCTTC; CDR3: CASSLGQRTF
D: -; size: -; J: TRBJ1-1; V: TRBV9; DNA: TGTGCCAGCAGCGTAGCGCAGGCGGGCACTGAAGCTTTCTTT; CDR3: CASSVAQAGTEAFF
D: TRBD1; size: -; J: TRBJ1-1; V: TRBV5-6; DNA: TGTGCCAGCAGCAACGGACAGGGCGCTTCGAACACTGAAGCTTTCTTT; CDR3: CASSNGQGASNTEAFF
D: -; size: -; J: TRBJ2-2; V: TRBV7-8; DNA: TGTGCCAGCAAGGCGGGACCAAACACCGGGGAGCTGTTTTTT; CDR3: CASKAGPNTGELFF